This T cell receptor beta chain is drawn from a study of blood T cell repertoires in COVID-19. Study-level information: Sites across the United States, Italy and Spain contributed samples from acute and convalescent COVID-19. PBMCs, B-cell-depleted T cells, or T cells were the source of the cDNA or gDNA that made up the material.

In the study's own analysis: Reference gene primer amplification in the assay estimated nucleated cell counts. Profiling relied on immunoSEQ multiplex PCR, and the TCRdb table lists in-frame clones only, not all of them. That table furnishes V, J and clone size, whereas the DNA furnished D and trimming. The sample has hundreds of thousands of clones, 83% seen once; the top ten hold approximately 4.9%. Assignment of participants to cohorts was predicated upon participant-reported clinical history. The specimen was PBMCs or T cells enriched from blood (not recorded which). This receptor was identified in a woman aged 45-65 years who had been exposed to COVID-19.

CDR3 region: CASSLKQYTGELFF. The CDR3 coding sequence is TGTGCCAGCAGCTTAAAACAGTACACCGGGGAGCTGTTTTTT. The genes are TRBV13 and TRBJ2-2; D remains unclear. CDR1 is PRHDT and CDR2 is FYEKMQ in the germline V gene (reference sequence). CDR3 size: 14 residues. Trimming shortened V by 2 bases and J by 3 bases, and 7 bases separated the two germline ends.